This record covers a single T cell receptor (beta chain). Its specificity is not known. The entry originates in a study of cytomegalovirus exposure and HLA in healthy donors. Study information: Among 150 million to 200 million T cells, an earlier analysis found 120 million or so unique TCR beta sequences.

Donors had nominal health at sampling but likely had unrecorded immune exposures. Researchers ran the PCR with 60 Vbeta and 13 Jbeta primers. The repertoire was sequenced with immunoSEQ multiplex PCR; TCRdb's copy has only in-frame clones and lacks some. Of 150,000 to 200,000 clones listed, around 84% are singletons. Overall study findings and caveats: Rare sequences made up most TCRs, while some public TCRs were found in many donors.

In germline, CDR1 is MRHNA, CDR2 SNTAGT. This CDR3 comprises 16 residues. With 5 bases clipped from V and 1 base from J, the junction kept 5 bases outside the gene matches. Sequenced material: PBMCs. The V gene is TRBV6-4, the J gene TRBJ2-3, with 11 bases that match TRBD2. This sequence originates from a man aged 18-30 years in good health and CMV-seronegative. Here the CDR3 reads CASSIGTSGGTDTQYF. The CDR3 nucleotides are TGTGCCAGCAGTATCGGGACTAGCGGAGGCACAGATACGCAGTATTTT.